This T cell receptor beta chain was observed in a study of OX40 agonist ivuxolimab in advanced cancers. Clones were sequenced by immunoSEQ multiplex PCR, and TCRdb holds only the in-frame ones, with some missing. This table holds about 83,000 clones, under 90% found once. Trimming removed 6 bases from V and 4 bases from J, with 3 bases in between. Germline CDR1 MDHEN, CDR2 SYDVKM. The CDR3 sequence is 11 residues long. This chain joins TRBV28 and TRBJ1-4; D gene ambiguous. The clonotype comes from an adult with an advanced solid tumor such as melanoma, head and neck, liver or kidney cancer. This sample comprised CD4+ or CD8+ T cells sorted from blood, obtained in a trial of the OX40 agonist ivuxolimab. DNA of the CDR3: TGTGCCAGCAGGAGTAATGAAAAACTGTTTTTT. Amino acid sequence: CASRSNEKLFF.